The clone carrying this T cell receptor beta chain was detected many times. RNA transcripts served as template for amplifying TCR beta CDR3 sequences. HTBI primers were employed in first-round RT-PCR, then a second-round multiplex PCR followed. TCRdb itself ran the multiplex PCR reads through MiXCR, one entry per CDR3 protein. The sample consists of 400,000 to 450,000 distinct CDR3 sequences, around 20% of them appearing once. CDR3 length: 13 amino acids. The V end lost 2 bases, the J end lost 5 bases, and 9 bases lay between the germline ends. The data belong to a study of Graves' ophthalmopathy and Graves' hyperthyroidism.

The gene calls are TRBV12-3 or TRBV12-4 and TRBJ2-5; TRBD2 is a possible D gene (5 bases). This receptor was taken from a woman aged 18-30 years with stable Graves' hyperthyroidism. The sequenced sample consisted of peripheral blood. Here the CDR3 reads CASSLREQETQYF. In DNA, the CDR3 is TGTGCCAGCAGTTTAAGGGAGCAGGAGACCCAGTACTTC.